The 26 T cell receptor beta chains reported below all come from one sample, sequenced in a study of T cells in Graves' hyperthyroidism and ophthalmopathy. What was amplified from RNA transcripts were TCR beta CDR3 regions. TCR CDR3 underwent first-round RT-PCR with the HTBI primer set. From the multiplex PCR reads, TCRdb called clonotypes with MiXCR, one entry per CDR3 protein. The sample records hundreds of thousands of distinct CDR3 sequences, roughly 17% being singletons. Sequencing was performed on blood. Receptors originate from a woman younger than 35 with Graves' ophthalmopathy.

This sequence joins TRBV20-1 and TRBJ1-4, with D uncertain. This CDR3 has 12 residues. V was cut by 2 bases and J by 3 bases, with 4 bases left in between. CDR1 and CDR2 from the germline V gene are DFQATT and SNEGSKA (reference sequence). The CDR3 reads CSARQANEKLFF. The CDR3 coding sequence is TGCAGTGCTAGACAGGCTAATGAAAAACTGTTTTTT.

In this sample, this clonotype turned up many times. The chain combines TRBV12-3 or TRBV12-4 with TRBJ2-1, with 11 nucleotides matching TRBD2. The CDR3 covers 16 residues. V dropped 3 bases and J dropped 5; count of bases not matched to a gene: 6. The CDR3 spells CASSFPLAGGDNEQFF. The CDR3 coding sequence is TGTGCCAGCAGTTTCCCCCTAGCGGGAGGCGACAATGAGCAGTTCTTC.

In its sample, this clonotype was seen many times. The chain employs TRBV2 and TRBJ2-7, with D unresolved. Looked up from germline, CDR1 is SNHLY and CDR2 is FYNNEI. The CDR3 consists of 13 residues. The V gene lost 7 bases and the J gene lost 7 bases, with 17 bases spanning the gap. DNA for the CDR3: TGTGCCAGCACAAGGTTGAAAGGGTGGGAGCAGTACTTC. Amino acids: CASTRLKGWEQYF.

This clonotype showed up many times. The rearrangement links TRBV5-1 to TRBJ2-1, with D possibly called TRBD1 or TRBD2 (5 bases each). CDR3 length equals 15 residues. CDR1 SGHRS and CDR2 YFSETQ come from the germline V gene. V lost 0 bases and J lost 4, with 11 bases in between. The CDR3 spells CASSLAGEGYNEQFF. For the CDR3, the DNA is TGCGCCAGCAGCTTGGCGGGTGAGGGGTACAATGAGCAGTTCTTC.

The chain joins TRBV6-2 or TRBV6-3 to TRBJ2-1, with a tentative D call TRBD2 (6 bases). The germline CDR1 and CDR2 sequences are MNHEY and SVGEGT. The CDR3 runs 14 residues. V gave up 10 bases and J gave up 0 bases, with 13 bases separating them. CDR3: CATLSGFSYNEQFF. Here the CDR3 DNA reads TGTGCCACCCTTAGCGGTTTCTCCTACAATGAGCAGTTCTTC.

This clonotype was counted many times. CDR3 residues: CASSQVQAAGTYNEQFF. The CDR3 coding sequence is TGTGCCAGCAGCCAAGTACAGGCCGCTGGGACCTACAATGAGCAGTTCTTC. The chain couples TRBV3-1 to TRBJ2-1; the D gene is possibly TRBD1 (5 bases). The CDR3 totals 17 residues. Trimming stripped 1 base from V and 2 bases from J, with 15 bases between. Germline CDR1 LGHDT, CDR2 YNNKEL (reference sequence).

The chain couples TRBV24-1 to TRBJ2-4; no clear D. Trimming stripped 1 base from V and 8 bases from J, with 8 bases between. This CDR3 contains 13 residues. CDR1 and CDR2 (germline): KGHDR, SFDVKD. The CDR3 DNA reads TGTGCCACCAGTGATTTCGCAGGTCACATTCAGTACTTC. This gives the protein CATSDFAGHIQYF.

This clonotype occurred many times. The chain uses TRBV20-1 and TRBJ1-1; 10 nucleotides match TRBD1. This CDR3 spans 13 amino acids. After removal of 5 bases from V and 5 bases from J, the junction contained 5 bases not matched to a gene. Germline V CDR1 and CDR2: DFQATT, SNEGSKA (reference sequence). In DNA, the CDR3 is TGCAGTGCTTGGGGACAGGGGAAAACTGAAGCTTTCTTT. Amino acids: CSAWGQGKTEAFF.

V gene TRBV5-1 combines with J gene TRBJ2-3; 7 bases match TRBD2. CDR3 length: 16 residues. Looked up from germline, CDR1 is SGHRS and CDR2 is YFSETQ. Losses at the gene ends were 4 bases for V and 4 bases for J; bases not matched to a gene: 12. CDR3 residues: CASSRSGAGEADTQYF. The CDR3 DNA reads TGCGCCAGCAGCCGTAGTGGCGCGGGAGAAGCAGATACGCAGTATTTT. Full variable domain (outside the CDR3, taken from reference TRBV5-1 and TRBJ2-3): KAGVTQTPRYLIKTRGQQVTLSCSPISGHRSVSWYQQTPGQGLQFLFEYFSETQRNKGNFPGRFSGRQFSNSRSEMNVSTLELGDSALYLCASSRSGAGEADTQYFGPGTRLTVL.

This chain links TRBV11-2 with TRBJ1-5, with D unresolved. CDR1 is SGHAT and CDR2 is FQNNGV in the germline V gene. Trimming took off 2 bases at V and 5 bases at J, with 22 bases between the two ends. CDR3 length: 18 residues. The DNA of the CDR3 is TGTGCCAGCAGCTTAAGAGTAGTGGGCAGCGCAAGCGATCAGCCCCAGCATTTT. As protein: CASSLRVVGSASDQPQHF. Full variable domain (remainder filled in from reference TRBV11-2 and TRBJ1-5): EAGVAQSPRYKIIEKRQSVAFWCNPISGHATLYWYQQILGQGPKLLIQFQNNGVVDDSQLPKDRFSAERLKGVDSTLKIQPAKLEDSAVYLCASSLRVVGSASDQPQHFGDGTRLSIL.

This clonotype was recorded at least ten times. The gene calls are TRBV3-1 and TRBJ2-3; 8 nucleotides agree with TRBD2. V dropped 0 bases and J dropped 0; count of bases not matched to a gene: 8. The CDR3 is made up of 18 amino acids. Germline CDR1 LGHDT, CDR2 YNNKEL (reference sequence). The CDR3 region has the DNA TGTGCCAGCAGCCAAGAAAAGCGGGAGCTCGCTAGCACAGATACGCAGTATTTT. Translation gives CASSQEKRELASTDTQYF.

Comments on this clonotype: The CDR3 does not close with the conserved phenylalanine or tryptophan, likely indicating a read error. The chain combines TRBV19 with TRBJ1-6; perhaps TRBD1 as D (5 bases). Germline CDR1 and CDR2: LNHDA and SQIVND (reference sequence). CDR3 length: 15 residues. Between the trimmed V and J ends, which lost 9 bases and 3 bases, there was a span of 15 bases. CDR3 in amino acids: CASGGLTDYNSPLHL. The CDR3 region has the DNA TGTGCCAGCGGGGGACTGACAGACTATAATTCACCCCTCCACCTT.

A remark on this clonotype: A read error may be the cause here, since a much bigger clone is one base away. This rearrangement joins TRBV29-1 to TRBJ1-1; D gene ambiguous. The CDR3 length is 12 residues. Germline CDR1 is SQVTM and CDR2 is ANQGSEA. The CDR3: CNVDMEGAEAFF. CDR3 DNA sequence: TGCAACGTTGACATGGAGGGCGCTGAAGCTTTCTTT.

This clonotype was counted a few times. The J gene is TRBJ2-7, the V gene TRBV6-6, with D perhaps matching TRBD2 (5 bases). The CDR3 is 16 amino acids. V was pared by 2 bases and J by 0 bases, with 14 bases between. Germline lookup yields CDR1 MNHNY and CDR2 SVGAGI (reference sequence). This CDR3 is CASSYPPDYRSYEQYF. CDR3 DNA: TGTGCCAGCAGTTACCCCCCAGACTACCGCTCCTACGAGCAGTACTTC.

The chain has TRBV6-5 and TRBJ2-1; weak D call: TRBD2 (6 bases). V was trimmed by 0 bases and J by 2 bases, leaving 14 bases between them. Germline-derived CDR1 and CDR2 are MNHEY and SVGAGI. This CDR3 is 17 amino acids long. The CDR3 region has the DNA TGTGCCAGCAGTTACTCCGGGGGTAATCCCCCCTACAATGAGCAGTTCTTC. Its translation: CASSYSGGNPPYNEQFF.

This clonotype was counted many times. V usage is TRBV27 and J usage is TRBJ2-3; D remains ambiguous. V shed 2 bases and J shed 1 base, with 7 bases lying between them. The CDR3 totals 14 residues. Germline V CDR1 and CDR2: MNHEY, SMNVEV (reference sequence). The CDR3 protein is CASSLRTRTDTQYF. CDR3 in DNA: TGTGCCAGCAGTTTAAGGACCCGCACAGATACGCAGTATTTT.

The rearrangement uses TRBV12-3 or TRBV12-4 and TRBJ1-1, with D tentatively TRBD1 (5 bases). CDR3 length: 14 amino acids. V was pared by 5 bases and J by 3 bases, with 13 bases between. In DNA, the CDR3 is TGTGCCAGCAGTGTCCTCGGGACGGACACTGAAGCTTTCTTT. It is translated as CASSVLGTDTEAFF.

In this sample, this clonotype turned up a few times. This rearrangement joins TRBV5-1 to TRBJ1-1; D is possibly TRBD1 (6 bases). The CDR3 runs to 15 residues. In germline, CDR1 is SGHRS, CDR2 YFSETQ. The V and J ends lost 0 bases and 6 bases respectively, with 15 bases between them. CDR3 protein: CASSLADGTIAEAFF. In nucleotides, the CDR3 is TGCGCCAGCAGCTTGGCTGATGGGACAATCGCTGAAGCTTTCTTT.

The rearrangement links TRBV7-9 to TRBJ2-7; 7 bases are shared with TRBD1. J gave up 2 bases and V 1 base, and 8 bases lay outside the gene matches. The germline V gene has CDR1 SEHNR and CDR2 FQNEAQ (reference sequence). CDR3 length: 16 amino acids. The CDR3 bases are TGTGCCAGCAGCTTAGACTCCGGGACAGCTCCCTACGAGCAGTACTTC. As protein: CASSLDSGTAPYEQYF.

This clonotype has only a few counts. The V call is TRBV27, the J call TRBJ2-1; TRBD1 or TRBD2 may be the D gene (6 bases each). Trimming took 1 base from V and 2 from J, leaving 12 bases between them. CDR1 is MNHEY and CDR2 is SMNVEV in the germline V gene (reference sequence). The CDR3 length is 16 residues. In nucleotides, the CDR3 is TGTGCCAGCAGTTTATTGGGGGGCCATACCTACAATGAGCAGTTCTTC. Translated: CASSLLGGHTYNEQFF.

In its sample, this clonotype was seen many times. The chain is built from TRBV12-3 or TRBV12-4 and TRBJ2-7; 9 bases fit TRBD1. V lost 7 bases to trimming and J lost 7 bases; unmatched junction nucleotides: 11. This CDR3 has 14 amino acids. The CDR3 spells CASTVGTGSAEQYF. The DNA of the CDR3 is TGTGCCAGCACCGTTGGGACAGGGTCTGCGGAGCAGTACTTC.

Many counts were recorded for this clonotype. The rearrangement joins TRBV20-1 to TRBJ1-2; tentative D call: TRBD1 (6 bases). Trimming stripped 0 bases from V and 1 base from J, with 15 bases between. This CDR3 has 16 residues. Germline CDR1 and CDR2: DFQATT and SNEGSKA (reference sequence). The CDR3 reads CSARDHQAGDNYGYTF. The CDR3 coding sequence is TGCAGTGCTAGAGATCATCAGGCAGGGGATAACTATGGCTACACCTTC.

V gene TRBV18 combines with J gene TRBJ1-5; D ambiguous. Germline CDR1 is KGHSH and CDR2 is LQKENI. The CDR3 sequence is 14 residues long. V was cut by 4 bases and J by 1 base, with 8 bases left in between. The CDR3 loop reads CASSRARSNQPQHF. CDR3 nucleotide sequence: TGTGCCAGCTCACGAGCCAGGAGCAATCAGCCCCAGCATTTT.

There are many counts of this clonotype. The V call is TRBV6-1, the J call TRBJ2-5; weak D call: TRBD1 (7 bases). V lost 1 base to trimming and J lost 7 bases, with 13 bases between them. The V gene's germline CDR1 is MNHNS and CDR2 SASEGT. There are 14 residues in the CDR3. CDR3 sequence (DNA): TGTGCCAGCAGTGAAGTCGGGGGACAGTTGACCCAGTACTTC. As protein: CASSEVGGQLTQYF.

This clonotype was counted at least ten times. This chain connects TRBV2 to TRBJ1-2; D not resolved. Germline V gene sequence: CDR1 SNHLY, CDR2 FYNNEI. The CDR3 runs 16 residues. V was trimmed by 7 bases and J by 0 bases, leaving 18 bases between them. CDR3 amino acids: CASMSRTPRTNYGYTF. DNA of the CDR3: TGTGCCAGCATGTCCCGGACGCCCAGGACTAACTATGGCTACACCTTC.

The V gene is TRBV12-3 or TRBV12-4, the J gene TRBJ2-7; D gene unclear. The CDR3 has 11 amino acids. V shed 6 bases and J shed 5 bases, with 8 bases lying between them. The CDR3 DNA sequence: TGTGCCAGCAGCCTTAACAACGAGCAGTACTTC. It translates to CASSLNNEQYF.